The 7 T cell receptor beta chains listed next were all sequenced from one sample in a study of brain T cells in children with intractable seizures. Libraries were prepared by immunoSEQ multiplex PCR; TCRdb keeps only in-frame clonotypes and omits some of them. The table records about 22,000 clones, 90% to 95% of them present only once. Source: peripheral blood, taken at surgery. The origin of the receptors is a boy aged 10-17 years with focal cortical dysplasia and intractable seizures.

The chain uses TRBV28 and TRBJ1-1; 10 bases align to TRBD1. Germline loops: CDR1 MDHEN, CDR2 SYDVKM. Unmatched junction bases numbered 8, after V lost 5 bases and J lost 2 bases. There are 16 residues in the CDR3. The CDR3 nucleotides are TGTGCCAGCAGTCCCGCAGACAGGGGGCGCAACACTGAAGCTTTCTTT. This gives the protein CASSPADRGRNTEAFF.

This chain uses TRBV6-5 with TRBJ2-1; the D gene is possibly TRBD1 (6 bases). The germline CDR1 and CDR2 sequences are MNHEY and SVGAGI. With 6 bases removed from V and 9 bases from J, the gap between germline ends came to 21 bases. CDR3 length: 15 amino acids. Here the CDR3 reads CASRIAGTPLGEQFF. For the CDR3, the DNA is TGTGCCAGCAGGATTGCCGGGACACCCCTTGGTGAGCAGTTCTTC.

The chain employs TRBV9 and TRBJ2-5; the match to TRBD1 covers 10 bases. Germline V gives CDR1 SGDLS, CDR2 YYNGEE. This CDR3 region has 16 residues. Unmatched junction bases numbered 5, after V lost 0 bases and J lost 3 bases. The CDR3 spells CASSVAGTGAEETQYF. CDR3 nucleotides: TGTGCCAGCAGCGTAGCGGGGACAGGGGCCGAAGAGACCCAGTACTTC.

CDR3 bases: TGCGCCAGCAGCTTGGCCGCCTTCGCGGCAGATACGCAGTATTTT. This gives the protein CASSLAAFAADTQYF. The V call is TRBV5-1, the J call TRBJ2-3, with no clear D. Germline loops: CDR1 SGHRS, CDR2 YFSETQ. This CDR3 has 15 amino acids. With 0 bases removed from V and 4 bases from J, the gap between germline ends came to 12 bases.

CDR3 DNA sequence: TGTGCCAGCAGCTGGTTAGGTACTGGCGGGGAGCTGTTTTTT. Protein: CASSWLGTGGELFF. This chain connects TRBV5-5 to TRBJ2-2; D unresolved. Between the trimmed V and J ends, which lost 3 bases and 7 bases, there was a span of 13 bases. This CDR3 has 14 amino acids. The germline V gene encodes CDR1 SGHKS and CDR2 YYEKEE (reference sequence).

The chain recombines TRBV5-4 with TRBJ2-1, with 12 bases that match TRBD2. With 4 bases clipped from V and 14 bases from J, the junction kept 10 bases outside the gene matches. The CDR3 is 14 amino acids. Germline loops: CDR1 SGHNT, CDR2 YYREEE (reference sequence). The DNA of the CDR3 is TGTGCCAGCAGCGATCGGACTAGCGGGACGGTTGAGTTCTTC. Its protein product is CASSDRTSGTVEFF.

The CDR3 region has the DNA TGTGCCAGCAGCTTTAAGGAGGCAGATACGCAGTATTTT. This translates into CASSFKEADTQYF. This chain uses TRBV7-2 with TRBJ2-3; possible D gene TRBD2, 5 bases. V dropped 3 bases and J dropped 4 bases, with 8 bases sitting between them. Germline V gene data show CDR1 as SGHTA and CDR2 as FQGNSA. The CDR3 loop spans 13 amino acids.